One and the same sample provided the 30 T cell receptor beta chains below, sequenced in a study of cytomegalovirus exposure and HLA in healthy donors. PCR involved 60 Vbeta and 13 Jbeta primers. Measured with immunoSEQ multiplex PCR; TCRdb has only the in-frame clones, and not every one. The ten most abundant clones cover about 0.74% of a sample with about 200,000 clones. Sequenced: PBMCs. These receptor sequences come from a boy between 5 and 17 years old in good health and CMV-seronegative.

The rearrangement uses TRBV4-1 and TRBJ2-5; 9 nucleotides align to TRBD2. The V and J ends lost 4 bases and 3 bases, in that order; junction bases with no gene match: 9. Germline V gives CDR1 MGHRA, CDR2 YSYEKL. The CDR3 sequence is 16 residues long. CDR3 DNA sequence: TGCGCCAGCAGCCGGCCGGGACTAGCTAAGGAAGAGACCCAGTACTTC. The encoded protein is CASSRPGLAKEETQYF.

The rearrangement joins TRBV10-3 to TRBJ1-5; D gene unclear. The CDR3 consists of 14 residues. Germline CDR1 is ENHRY and CDR2 is SYGVKD. V was cut by 2 bases and J by 3 bases, with 8 bases left in between. This CDR3 is CAISEQAANQPQHF. In DNA form, the CDR3 reads TGTGCCATCAGTGAGCAGGCAGCCAATCAGCCCCAGCATTTT.

The V gene is TRBV11-2, the J gene TRBJ1-1; D gene uncertain. The CDR3 loop spans 15 amino acids. V dropped 5 bases and J dropped 6 bases, with 19 bases sitting between them. The germline CDR1 and CDR2 sequences are SGHAT and FQNNGV. CDR3 loop: CASSPGRGRVPEAFF. The CDR3 coding sequence is TGTGCCAGCAGCCCCGGGCGAGGGCGAGTTCCTGAAGCTTTCTTT.

As DNA, the CDR3 is TGCGCCAGCAGCTTGGCCTTCGGGGGTCCCTGGGAGCAGTACTTC. Encoded protein: CASSLAFGGPWEQYF. The V gene is TRBV5-1, the J gene TRBJ2-7; TRBD2 might be the D (6 bases). The CDR3 totals 15 residues. Germline values: CDR1 SGHRS, CDR2 YFSETQ. With 0 bases removed from V and 7 bases from J, the gap between germline ends came to 17 bases.

V gene TRBV30 combines with J gene TRBJ1-2; D is perhaps TRBD1 (5 bases). The germline V gene encodes CDR1 GTSNPN and CDR2 SVGIG (reference sequence). The V end lost 1 base, the J end lost 8 bases, and 11 bases lay between the germline ends. CDR3 length: 12 amino acids. The CDR3 reads CAWSASGGGYTF. The CDR3, as DNA: TGTGCCTGGAGTGCGTCCGGGGGAGGCTACACCTTC.

The V gene is TRBV21-1, the J gene TRBJ2-2; the table names TRBD1, a call not compared with the DNA. TRBV21-1 is noted as a pseudogene. The CDR3 consists of 16 residues. The CDR3 DNA reads TGTGCCAGCAGAAAGACAGGCGATAACACCCCCGGGGAGCTGTTTTTT. Protein: CASRKTGDNTPGELFF.

CDR3 residues: CASSQEGGGTEAFF. The CDR3, as DNA: TGCGCCAGCAGCCAAGAGGGAGGGGGCACTGAAGCTTTCTTT. The chain joins TRBV4-3 to TRBJ1-1; D is perhaps TRBD1 (6 bases). Germline CDR1 LGHNA, CDR2 YSLEER. V was clipped by 0 bases and J by 4 bases, with 9 bases between them. CDR3 size: 14 residues.

The rearrangement uses TRBV19 and TRBJ2-5; possibly TRBD1 for D (6 bases). This CDR3 spans 15 amino acids. Trimming shortened V by 5 bases and J by 4 bases, and 17 bases separated the two germline ends. Per germline, CDR1 LNHDA and CDR2 SQIVND (reference sequence). The CDR3 reads CASSQLQGRGETQYF. CDR3 coding DNA: TGTGCCAGTAGTCAACTCCAGGGGAGAGGAGAGACCCAGTACTTC.

This chain links TRBV9 with TRBJ2-3; the D is unclear. Germline-derived CDR1 and CDR2 are SGDLS and YYNGEE. The CDR3 runs 13 residues. V was trimmed by 0 bases and J by 2 bases, leaving 4 bases between them. The DNA of the CDR3 is TGTGCCAGCAGCGTAGGGCCCACAGATACGCAGTATTTT. As protein: CASSVGPTDTQYF.

The gene calls are TRBV19 and TRBJ1-6; no firm D call. CDR3 length: 15 amino acids. V was shortened by 0 bases and J by 10 bases, with 13 bases between the two germline ends. CDR1 is LNHDA, CDR2 SQIVND, per germline (reference sequence). This CDR3 reads CASSIDLGGRSPLHF. CDR3 nucleotide sequence: TGTGCCAGTAGTATAGATCTCGGTGGGAGGTCACCCCTCCACTTT.

This chain connects TRBV28 to TRBJ1-2; D possibly corresponds to TRBD1 (6 bases). Trimming shortened V by 5 bases and J by 8 bases, and 21 bases separated the two germline ends. From germline, CDR1 is MDHEN and CDR2 SYDVKM. CDR3 size: 15 residues. CDR3: CASSQDSRGEGGYTF. The CDR3 nucleotides are TGTGCCAGCAGTCAAGACTCCAGGGGCGAAGGGGGCTACACCTTC.

V is TRBV19 and J is TRBJ2-5, with D tentatively TRBD2 (5 bases). V gave up 3 bases and J gave up 4 bases, with 6 bases separating them. Germline-derived CDR1 and CDR2 are LNHDA and SQIVND (reference sequence). CDR3 length: 12 amino acids. The CDR3 region is CASSIRGETQYF. The CDR3 DNA sequence: TGTGCCAGTAGTATCCGGGGAGAGACCCAGTACTTC.

This sequence joins TRBV7-3 and TRBJ2-5, with a tentative D call TRBD1 (6 bases). The ends were cut back, 5 bases at V and 5 bases at J, with 18 bases in the middle. This CDR3 contains 15 residues. Germline loops: CDR1 SGHTA, CDR2 FQGTGA. The CDR3 loop is CASSQRQGLGETQYF. CDR3 nucleotide sequence: TGTGCCAGCAGCCAGAGGCAGGGGCTGGGGGAGACCCAGTACTTC.

The chain combines TRBV27 with TRBJ2-7; D uncertain. This CDR3 contains 14 residues. Trimming left V 4 bases short and J 0 bases short, with 10 bases between. Germline V gene data show CDR1 as MNHEY and CDR2 as SMNVEV (reference sequence). CDR3 nucleotide sequence: TGTGCCAGCAGTTGGGCTGGTAGCTCCTACGAGCAGTACTTC. Translated, it gives CASSWAGSSYEQYF.

J is TRBJ1-3 and V is TRBV28; D is undetermined. The CDR3 is 15 residues long. The V end lost 2 bases, the J end lost 2 bases, and 10 bases lay between the germline ends. From germline, CDR1 is MDHEN and CDR2 SYDVKM. The CDR3 loop is CASSLGGPPGNTIYF. Here the CDR3 DNA reads TGTGCCAGCAGTTTAGGAGGTCCCCCTGGAAACACCATATATTTT.

This sequence joins TRBV11-1 and TRBJ2-1; a weak D match, TRBD2 (5 bases). The CDR3 extends over 15 amino acids. Trimming removed 0 bases from V and 6 bases from J, with 12 bases in between. Germline CDR1 reads SGHAT; CDR2 reads FQDESV (reference sequence). Here the CDR3 reads CASSLARWGANEQFF. DNA of the CDR3: TGTGCCAGCAGCTTAGCCAGGTGGGGAGCCAATGAGCAGTTCTTC. The entire variable domain, with the rest obtained from reference TRBV11-1 and TRBJ2-1, is as follows: EAEVAQSPRYKITEKSQAVAFWCDPISGHATLYWYRQILGQGPELLVQFQDESVVDDSQLPKDRFSAERLKGVDSTLKIQPAELGDSAMYLCASSLARWGANEQFFGPGTRLTVL.

This rearrangement joins TRBV30 to TRBJ2-7, with no clear D. The V gene's germline CDR1 is GTSNPN and CDR2 SVGIG (reference sequence). V lost 2 bases to trimming and J lost 3 bases, with 14 bases between them. The CDR3 contains 14 residues. The CDR3 region has the DNA TGTGCCTGGAGTAGGAGATCTCGCCTCTACGAGCAGTACTTC. Amino acids: CAWSRRSRLYEQYF.

J is TRBJ2-3 and V is TRBV30, with 7 bases matching TRBD1. The junction had 9 bases not matched to a gene; V was cut back by 4 bases and J by 2 bases. The CDR3 extends over 15 amino acids. The germline V gene encodes CDR1 GTSNPN and CDR2 SVGIG (reference sequence). The CDR3 protein is CAWTGGQGDTDTQYF. The CDR3 DNA reads TGTGCCTGGACCGGAGGCCAGGGGGACACAGATACGCAGTATTTT.

The chain recombines TRBV30 with TRBJ2-7; 13 nucleotides agree with TRBD2. The trim removed 4 bases at V and 5 bases at J, leaving 8 bases unmatched. There are 15 residues in the CDR3. Germline values: CDR1 GTSNPN, CDR2 SVGIG (reference sequence). CDR3 sequence (DNA): TGTGCCTGGATACCCTGGACTAGCGGGGGCCACGAGCAGTACTTC. It yields the protein CAWIPWTSGGHEQYF. The whole variable domain, remainder taken from reference TRBV30 and TRBJ2-7, is SQTIHQWPATLVQPVGSPLSLECTVEGTSNPNLYWYRQAAGRGLQLLFYSVGIGQISSEVPQNLSASRPQDRQFILSSKKLLLSDSGFYLCAWIPWTSGGHEQYFGPGTRLTVT.

This chain connects TRBV27 to TRBJ1-1, with a weak D call TRBD1 (6 bases). V dropped 3 bases and J dropped 11 bases, with 16 bases sitting between them. The CDR3 loop spans 13 amino acids. From germline, CDR1 is MNHEY and CDR2 SMNVEV (reference sequence). CDR3 DNA: TGTGCCAGCAGTTTGGGTAAGGGGGAGGGGGCTTTCTTT. Encoded protein: CASSLGKGEGAFF.

The chain links TRBV19 to TRBJ1-3; D gene ambiguous. The V gene lost 8 bases and the J gene lost 0 bases, with 17 bases spanning the gap. The CDR3 totals 16 residues. Per the germline V gene, CDR1 is LNHDA and CDR2 is SQIVND (reference sequence). The CDR3 protein is CASCKGGPSSGNTIYF. The CDR3 DNA reads as TGTGCCAGTTGCAAGGGAGGGCCCAGCTCTGGAAACACCATATATTTT.

V is TRBV9 and J is TRBJ2-2; 7 bases align to TRBD2. V gave up 2 bases and J gave up 6 bases; unmatched junction bases: 7. This CDR3 contains 15 residues. Looked up from germline, CDR1 is SGDLS and CDR2 is YYNGEE. The CDR3: CASSVGGERAGELFF. The CDR3 nucleotides are TGTGCCAGCAGCGTGGGGGGGGAGCGGGCCGGGGAGCTGTTTTTT.

The chain recombines TRBV15 with TRBJ2-3; 9 bases fit TRBD2. There are 16 residues in the CDR3. Germline trimming cut 10 bases from V and 2 bases from J; bases unmatched to any gene: 13. Germline V CDR1 and CDR2: LNHNV, YYDKDF (reference sequence). The CDR3 nucleotides read TGTGCCATACCCCGGACGGGCGGGGGGGACACAGATACGCAGTATTTT. Encoded protein: CAIPRTGGGDTDTQYF.

V usage is TRBV18 and J usage is TRBJ1-1; D is unclear. Trimming stripped 6 bases from V and 0 bases from J, with 11 bases between. The CDR3 covers 14 residues. In germline, CDR1 is KGHSH, CDR2 LQKENI. The CDR3 sequence: CASSRGSMNTEAFF. The CDR3 DNA reads TGTGCCAGCTCGCGCGGGAGTATGAACACTGAAGCTTTCTTT.

V usage is TRBV25-1 and J usage is TRBJ2-3, with 9 bases aligning to TRBD1. V was pared by 6 bases and J by 1 base, with 5 bases of the junction left unmatched. This CDR3 is 15 amino acids long. Germline values: CDR1 MGHDK, CDR2 SYGVNS. CDR3 residues: CASRGRDRGTDTQYF. The CDR3 region has the DNA TGTGCCAGCAGGGGCCGGGACAGGGGCACAGATACGCAGTATTTT.

The genes are TRBV5-1 and TRBJ2-4; perhaps TRBD2 as D (7 bases). Germline V gene data show CDR1 as SGHRS and CDR2 as YFSETQ. CDR3 size: 16 residues. V dropped 4 bases and J dropped 7 bases, with 21 bases sitting between them. For the CDR3, the DNA is TGCGCCAGCAGCCCAACCCCCGGGGCGGGGGCGAACATTCAGTACTTC. This gives the protein CASSPTPGAGANIQYF.

This rearrangement joins TRBV10-3 to TRBJ1-5; D is perhaps TRBD1 (6 bases). Germline CDR1 and CDR2: ENHRY and SYGVKD. The V end lost 8 bases, the J end lost 3 bases, and 14 bases lay between the germline ends. This CDR3 contains 14 residues. The CDR3 nucleotides read TGTGCCATCGGAACGGGACAAGTCAATCAGCCCCAGCATTTT. Its protein product is CAIGTGQVNQPQHF.

This chain links TRBV5-5 with TRBJ2-7; TRBD2 aligns across 10 bases. The CDR3 is 15 amino acids. Germline CDR1 SGHKS, CDR2 YYEKEE (reference sequence). V was pared by 0 bases and J by 2 bases, with 2 bases of the junction left unmatched. Written as DNA, the CDR3 is TGTGCCAGCAGCTTGGTAGCGGGGGGAACCTACGAGCAGTACTTC. Residues: CASSLVAGGTYEQYF.

The chain employs TRBV28 and TRBJ2-5; the D gene is possibly TRBD2 (5 bases). Trimming pared 6 bases from V and 1 base from J, leaving 15 bases between. The germline CDR1 and CDR2 sequences are MDHEN and SYDVKM. The CDR3 totals 15 residues. In DNA form, the CDR3 reads TGTGCCAGCAGCCGCGGTTTTGGACTCCAAGAGACCCAGTACTTC. Protein product: CASSRGFGLQETQYF.

This chain uses TRBV5-1 with TRBJ2-7; TRBD1 matches at 11 bases. The germline CDR1 and CDR2 sequences are SGHRS and YFSETQ. The trim removed 4 bases at V and 4 bases at J, leaving 4 bases unmatched. The CDR3 length is 14 residues. The chain's CDR3 is CASSPDRGLYEQYF. CDR3 sequence (DNA): TGCGCCAGCAGCCCGGACAGGGGGCTGTACGAGCAGTACTTC.